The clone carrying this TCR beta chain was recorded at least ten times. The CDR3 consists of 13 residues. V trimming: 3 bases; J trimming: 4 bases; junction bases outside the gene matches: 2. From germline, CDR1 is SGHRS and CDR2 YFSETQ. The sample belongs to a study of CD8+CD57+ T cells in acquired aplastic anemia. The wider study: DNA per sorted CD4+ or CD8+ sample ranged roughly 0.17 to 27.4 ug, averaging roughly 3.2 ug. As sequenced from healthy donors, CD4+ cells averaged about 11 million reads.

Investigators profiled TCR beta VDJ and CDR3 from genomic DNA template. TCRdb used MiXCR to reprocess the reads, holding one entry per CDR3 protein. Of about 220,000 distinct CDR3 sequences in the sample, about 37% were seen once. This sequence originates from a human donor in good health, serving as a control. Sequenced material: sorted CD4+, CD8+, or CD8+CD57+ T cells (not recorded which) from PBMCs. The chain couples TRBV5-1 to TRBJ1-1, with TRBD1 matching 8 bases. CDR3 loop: CASSSTGGTEAFF. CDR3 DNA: TGCGCCAGCAGCTCTACAGGGGGCACTGAAGCTTTCTTT.